These 23 T cell receptor beta chains were all obtained from the same sample, sequenced in a study of T cell responses to AZD1222 COVID-19 vaccine. TCRdb keeps only in-frame clones here, not all; method: immunoSEQ multiplex PCR. Of around 99,000 clones listed, approximately 94% are singletons. The sequencing here drew on peripheral blood, taken on day 0 of AZD1222 vaccination. The receptors shown here come from an adult in good health.

This chain joins TRBV6-1 and TRBJ2-5, with 7 positions matching TRBD2. Germline V lookup: CDR1 MNHNS, CDR2 SASEGT. V shed 3 bases and J 2 bases; nucleotides not matched to a gene: 9. This CDR3 has 16 amino acids. CDR3 residues: CASSESLLAPQETQYF. The CDR3 DNA reads as TGTGCCAGCAGTGAGTCCCTACTAGCGCCTCAAGAGACCCAGTACTTC.

The rearrangement uses TRBV28 and TRBJ1-4, with D unresolved. V lost 2 bases to trimming and J lost 0 bases, with 10 bases between them. The CDR3 totals 16 residues. CDR1 is MDHEN, CDR2 SYDVKM, per germline. In nucleotides, the CDR3 is TGTGCCAGCAGTTTAAGCAGAGGAGCAACTAATGAAAAACTGTTTTTT. It is translated as CASSLSRGATNEKLFF.

This rearrangement joins TRBV1 to TRBJ2-5; the D call of TRBD2 is as the table states it, not checked on the DNA. TRBV1 is deemed a pseudogene. The CDR3 totals 20 residues. The CDR3 bases are TGCACCAGCAGCCGGTCCTGGATTCCAGCGGGGGCGCAAGAAGGTGGGACCCAGTACTTC. Its protein product is CTSSRSWIPAGAQEGGTQYF.

This rearrangement joins TRBV3-1 (or the pseudogene TRBV3-2) to TRBJ2-1; 8 bases align to TRBD2. Germline CDR1 is LGHDT and CDR2 is YNNKEL (reference sequence). The CDR3 runs to 16 residues. The J segment lost 8 bases and the V segment lost 0 bases, leaving 9 bases of the junction unmatched. The CDR3 here is CASSQDPSGGIDEQFF. In DNA form, the CDR3 reads TGTGCCAGCAGCCAAGACCCCAGCGGGGGCATAGATGAGCAGTTCTTC.

The chain links TRBV11-2 to TRBJ1-5; weak D call: TRBD1 (5 bases). The CDR3 extends over 13 amino acids. CDR1 and CDR2 from the germline V gene are SGHAT and FQNNGV. Trimming took 5 bases from V and 4 from J, leaving 9 bases between them. DNA of the CDR3: TGTGCCAGCAGCCCAGACAGTAATCAGCCCCAGCATTTT. This encodes CASSPDSNQPQHF.

The CDR3 loop reads CASTSGDRVLGELFF. CDR3 nucleotides: TGTGCCAGTACCTCAGGGGACAGGGTTCTAGGGGAGCTGTTTTTT. V and J are TRBV19 and TRBJ2-2, with TRBD1 identical over 9 bases. The CDR3 consists of 15 residues. The J segment lost 8 bases and the V segment lost 7 bases, leaving 11 bases of the junction unmatched. Germline-derived CDR1 and CDR2 are LNHDA and SQIVND (reference sequence). Full variable domain (remainder filled in from reference TRBV19 and TRBJ2-2): DGGITQSPKYLFRKEGQNVTLSCEQNLNHDAMYWYRQDPGQGLRLIYYSQIVNDFQKGDIAEGYSVSREKKESFPLTVTSAQKNPTAFYLCASTSGDRVLGELFFGEGSRLTVL.

In DNA form, the CDR3 reads TGTGCCAGCAGTTACTTGGGCAGAAGACAAGAGACCCAGTACTTC. It codes for CASSYLGRRQETQYF. The gene calls are TRBV6-2 or TRBV6-3 and TRBJ2-5, with D unresolved. The germline V gene encodes CDR1 MNHEY and CDR2 SVGEGT. V was shortened by 1 base and J by 2 bases, with 11 bases between the two germline ends. CDR3 length: 15 amino acids.

This chain joins TRBV3-1 (or the pseudogene TRBV3-2) and TRBJ1-6, with D maybe TRBD1 (5 bases). The CDR3 length is 19 residues. V was shortened by 0 bases and J by 7 bases, with 22 bases between the two germline ends. Per the germline V gene, CDR1 is LGHDT and CDR2 is YNNKEL (reference sequence). The CDR3 sequence is CASSQDFTGGRLANSPLHF. In DNA form, the CDR3 reads TGTGCCAGCAGCCAAGATTTTACAGGAGGGAGGTTGGCGAATTCACCCCTCCACTTT.

The chain joins TRBV29-1 to TRBJ2-1; 8 nucleotides match TRBD1. CDR1 and CDR2 (germline): SQVTM, ANQGSEA. After removal of 7 bases from V and 2 bases from J, the junction contained 4 bases not matched to a gene. The CDR3 has 13 residues. The CDR3 sequence: CSADRGPYNEQFF. The CDR3, as DNA: TGCAGCGCCGACAGGGGACCCTACAATGAGCAGTTCTTC.

The genes are TRBV2 and TRBJ1-2; no clear D. The CDR3 has 13 residues. Germline CDR1 and CDR2: SNHLY and FYNNEI. Trimming pared 1 base from V and 3 bases from J, leaving 6 bases between. The CDR3 reads CASSEESYYGYTF. The CDR3 DNA sequence: TGTGCCAGCAGTGAAGAATCTTACTATGGCTACACCTTC.

This chain links TRBV4-3 with TRBJ2-3, with 8 bases aligning to TRBD2. Trimming removed 3 bases from V and 5 bases from J; junction bases left unmatched: 10. Germline V gives CDR1 LGHNA, CDR2 YSLEER. The CDR3 is made up of 16 amino acids. The chain's CDR3 is CASSQRGLGLGDTQYF. CDR3 DNA sequence: TGCGCCAGCAGCCAGCGGGGACTAGGATTGGGAGATACGCAGTATTTT.

The chain joins TRBV2 to TRBJ1-2; no definite D call. The CDR3 covers 15 residues. The V and J ends lost 1 base and 1 base respectively, with 10 bases between them. The germline V gene has CDR1 SNHLY and CDR2 FYNNEI. CDR3 residues: CASSEGQSLNYGYTF. CDR3 DNA sequence: TGTGCCAGCAGTGAAGGGCAGAGCCTTAACTATGGCTACACCTTC.

This sequence joins TRBV10-3 and TRBJ2-2, with D possibly being TRBD1 (7 bases). CDR3 length: 14 amino acids. Looked up from germline, CDR1 is ENHRY and CDR2 is SYGVKD. With 5 bases removed from V and 4 bases from J, the gap between germline ends came to 11 bases. CDR3 amino acids: CAISSRGVTGELFF. The CDR3 nucleotides are TGTGCCATCAGTTCCAGGGGGGTCACCGGGGAGCTGTTTTTT.

This chain links TRBV24-1 with TRBJ2-3, with D possibly being TRBD1 or TRBD2 (5 bases each). Looked up from germline, CDR1 is KGHDR and CDR2 is SFDVKD. The V and J ends lost 4 bases and 7 bases respectively, with 11 bases between them. The CDR3 has 13 residues. This CDR3 is CATSELGTNTQYF. As DNA, the CDR3 is TGTGCCACCAGTGAGCTCGGGACGAATACGCAGTATTTT.

The chain has TRBV7-9 and TRBJ1-1; possible D gene TRBD1, 5 bases. V lost 5 bases and J lost 4, with 23 bases in between. This CDR3 spans 17 amino acids. Germline V gene data show CDR1 as SEHNR and CDR2 as FQNEAQ (reference sequence). The CDR3 here is CASSPSGGLMESTEAFF. The CDR3 bases are TGTGCCAGCAGCCCTAGTGGGGGACTCATGGAAAGCACTGAAGCTTTCTTT.

The chain couples TRBV18 to TRBJ1-5; D is ambiguous. The CDR3 has 15 residues. Trimming left V 2 bases short and J 6 bases short, with 14 bases between. From germline, CDR1 is KGHSH and CDR2 LQKENI. This CDR3 is CASSPGSGVVQPQHF. CDR3 bases: TGTGCCAGCTCACCAGGATCCGGAGTAGTTCAGCCCCAGCATTTT.

This clone is classed as medium-sized (0.01 to 0.1%). The chain has TRBV6-4 and TRBJ1-3; D is uncertain. CDR1 MRHNA and CDR2 SNTAGT come from the germline V gene. The CDR3 length is 16 residues. Trimming took 0 bases from V and 2 from J, leaving 11 bases between them. CDR3 loop: CASSDSTPLTGNTIYF. Here the CDR3 DNA reads TGTGCCAGCAGTGACTCGACACCCCTCACTGGAAACACCATATATTTT.

The chain links TRBV5-1 to TRBJ2-1; D is unresolved. The CDR3 totals 15 residues. The germline CDR1 and CDR2 sequences are SGHRS and YFSETQ. Between the trimmed V and J ends, which lost 0 bases and 0 bases, there was a span of 7 bases. CDR3 nucleotides: TGCGCCAGCAGCTTGGACGGTACCTCCTACAATGAGCAGTTCTTC. It codes for CASSLDGTSYNEQFF.

There are a few counts of this clone. The chain employs TRBV5-1 and TRBJ2-1, with D tentatively TRBD1 or TRBD2 (5 bases each). Trimming stripped 4 bases from V and 9 bases from J, with 20 bases between. This CDR3 is built from 15 residues. The germline gives CDR1 SGHRS, CDR2 YFSETQ. This chain's CDR3 is CASSTSGARGGEQFF. The CDR3 nucleotides are TGCGCCAGCAGCACCTCCGGGGCCCGGGGTGGTGAGCAGTTCTTC.

This chain uses TRBV19 with TRBJ2-1, with D unclear. Trimming left V 5 bases short and J 15 bases short, with 17 bases between. The CDR3 length is 12 residues. Per germline, CDR1 LNHDA and CDR2 SQIVND (reference sequence). Here the CDR3 reads CASSPGAAKPFF. The CDR3 DNA is TGTGCCAGTAGTCCTGGAGCAGCGAAACCGTTCTTC.

Worth noting for this clone: Other DNA sequences in the same sample also yield this CDR3. This chain links TRBV5-6 with TRBJ1-6; D is unclear. CDR1 SGHDT and CDR2 YYEEEE come from the germline V gene. This CDR3 contains 14 residues. Deletions cut 1 base from V and 1 base from J, with 3 bases between. This chain's CDR3 is CASSLKSYNSPLHF. The CDR3 region has the DNA TGTGCCAGCAGCTTGAAGTCCTATAATTCACCCCTCCACTTT.

This clone was counted a single time. The chain uses TRBV7-9 and TRBJ2-5; tentatively, D is TRBD2 (6 bases). Trimming removed 5 bases from V and 4 bases from J, with 14 bases in between. CDR1 SEHNR and CDR2 FQNEAQ come from the germline V gene (reference sequence). The CDR3 length is 14 residues. Written as DNA, the CDR3 is TGTGCCAGCAGCCCAAGGAGGGCCCGAGAGACCCAGTACTTC. Translation: CASSPRRARETQYF.

CDR3 in DNA: TGCAGCGTTGTATCGGGACAGCCGGATCAGCCCCAGCATTTT. Its translation: CSVVSGQPDQPQHF. The chain carries TRBV29-1 and TRBJ1-5; 7 bases are shared with TRBD1. Germline CDR1 SQVTM, CDR2 ANQGSEA. V shed 4 bases, J shed 5 bases, and the junction held 8 bases outside the gene matches. The CDR3 sequence is 14 residues long.